This is a list of T cell receptor beta chains from one sample in a study of T-cell memory formation after mild COVID-19. One entry per CDR3 protein results from TCRdb running MiXCR on the 5' RACE reads. This sample has under 200,000 distinct CDR3 sequences, with about an eighth found just once. Sequenced sample: PBMCs or a T cell subset sorted from them (not recorded which). The receptors come from a young man who had mild COVID-19 (a few samples of this study predate the infection). Cell type and time point are not known. The CDR3 runs from the conserved cysteine through the conserved F or W. Each record gives: J gene, clone size, V gene, D gene, CDR3 protein, CDR3 DNA. A D gene is named only where the DNA matches it firmly. Clone sizes are given selectively: once, few, many, or a class where the clone is expanded.

>TRBJ1-5|NA|TRBV4-1|NA
CASSQDLTGGAYQPQHF
TGCGCCAGCAGCCAAGACTTAACCGGAGGGGCATATCAGCCCCAGCATTTT
>TRBJ1-3|NA|TRBV7-2|NA
CASTQGHSGNTIYF
TGTGCCAGCACCCAGGGCCACTCTGGAAACACCATATATTTT
>TRBJ2-7|few|TRBV20-1|TRBD2
CSVRGTGGMTYEQYF
TGCAGTGTTAGAGGTACCGGGGGGATGACCTACGAGCAGTACTTC
>TRBJ2-2|NA|TRBV3-1|TRBD1
CASRRGQGVRELFF
TGTGCCAGCAGGCGGGGACAGGGCGTCCGGGAGCTGTTTTTT
>TRBJ2-4|NA|TRBV4-1|NA
CASSYLNIQYF
TGCGCCAGCAGCTATCTAAACATTCAGTACTTC
>TRBJ2-3|NA|TRBV11-2|NA
CASRGIRRGTDTQYF
TGTGCCAGCAGGGGAATTAGGAGGGGCACAGATACGCAGTATTTT
>TRBJ1-1|few|TRBV25-1|NA
CASSESGGGEAFF
TGTGCCAGCAGTGAATCGGGCGGTGGGGAAGCTTTCTTT
>TRBJ1-2|few|TRBV20-1|NA
CSAGTGGQGYGYTF
TGCAGTGCGGGCACCGGGGGTCAAGGCTATGGCTACACCTTC
>TRBJ2-1|many|TRBV5-4|TRBD1
CASSSLSGTGVDEQFF
TGTGCCAGCAGTTCCCTATCCGGGACAGGGGTGGATGAGCAGTTCTTC
>TRBJ2-3|few|TRBV7-8|TRBD2
CASSLMRLADTDTQYF
TGTGCCAGCAGCTTAATGAGGCTAGCGGACACAGATACGCAGTATTTT